Listed below are T cell receptor beta chains from one sample, sequenced in a study of beta chain features in type 1 diabetes. Produced via immunoSEQ multiplex PCR; TCRdb's table is partial and in-frame only. Altogether 200,000 to 250,000 clones are present, about 10% being singletons, with the ten largest covering around 0.037%. The sample consisted of naive CD4+ T cells from blood. The receptors originated from a woman aged 18-29 years in good health. Each CDR3 is given with its conserved first and last residue. A D gene is named only where the DNA matches it firmly. Clone size is shown for a subset of rows, as once, few, many or a class of expanded clone.

V gene: TRBV7-9; clone size: few; D gene: TRBD2; J gene: TRBJ2-7; CDR3 DNA: TGTGCCAGCAGCTTGACTAGCGGGGGAGCCTACGAGCAGTACTTC; CDR3 protein: CASSLTSGGAYEQYF
V gene: TRBV27; clone size: few; D gene: TRBD1; J gene: TRBJ1-1; CDR3 DNA: TGTGCCAGCAGTTTCGGGACAGGGATGAACACTGAAGCTTTCTTT; CDR3 protein: CASSFGTGMNTEAFF
V gene: TRBV5-1; clone size: -; D gene: TRBD1; J gene: TRBJ2-3; CDR3 DNA: TGCGCCAGCAGCTTTGGGCAGGGGGCAAGCACAGATACGCAGTATTTT; CDR3 protein: CASSFGQGASTDTQYF
V gene: TRBV5-1; clone size: -; D gene: -; J gene: TRBJ2-1; CDR3 DNA: TGCGCCAGCAGCCGAAAGGGGGATGAGCAGTTCTTC; CDR3 protein: CASSRKGDEQFF
V gene: TRBV11-2; clone size: few; D gene: TRBD1; J gene: TRBJ2-7; CDR3 DNA: TGTGCCAGCAGCCAACCGACAGGGCTCTACGAGCAGTACTTC; CDR3 protein: CASSQPTGLYEQYF
V gene: TRBV14; clone size: -; D gene: -; J gene: TRBJ2-5; CDR3 DNA: TGTGCCAGCAGCCGACAGGGAGCGGGAGAGACCCAGTACTTC; CDR3 protein: CASSRQGAGETQYF
V gene: TRBV5-1; clone size: few; D gene: -; J gene: TRBJ2-7; CDR3 DNA: TGCGCCAGCAGCTGGGCTTCCCAGGGGTCCTCCTACGAGCAGTACTTC; CDR3 protein: CASSWASQGSSYEQYF
V gene: TRBV7-2; clone size: -; D gene: TRBD2; J gene: TRBJ2-3; CDR3 DNA: TGTGCCAGCAGCTTAGGTTTCGGGCTAGCGGGGACAGATACGCAGTATTTT; CDR3 protein: CASSLGFGLAGTDTQYF
V gene: TRBV21-1; clone size: few; D gene: -; J gene: TRBJ2-1; CDR3 DNA: TGTGCCAGCAGCAAAGTTGCGGGAGGGCCCAATGAGCAGTTCTTC; CDR3 protein: CASSKVAGGPNEQFF
V gene: TRBV27; clone size: -; D gene: -; J gene: TRBJ1-4; CDR3 DNA: TGTGCCAGCAGACCGGGACGGGGGTCAACTAATGAAAAACTGTTTTTT; CDR3 protein: CASRPGRGSTNEKLFF
V gene: TRBV2; clone size: -; D gene: TRBD1; J gene: TRBJ2-7; CDR3 DNA: TGTGCCAGCAGTGAGGAACAGGGGGTATACGAGCAGTACTTC; CDR3 protein: CASSEEQGVYEQYF
V gene: TRBV6-5; clone size: -; D gene: TRBD2; J gene: TRBJ2-5; CDR3 DNA: TGTGCCAGCAGTTACGGTTTACGGGAGGGAGAGACCCAGTACTTC; CDR3 protein: CASSYGLREGETQYF
V gene: TRBV19; clone size: -; D gene: TRBD1; J gene: TRBJ2-3; CDR3 DNA: TGTGCCAGTAGTATTTGGACAGGATCTACAGATACGCAGTATTTT; CDR3 protein: CASSIWTGSTDTQYF
V gene: TRBV30; clone size: few; D gene: TRBD1; J gene: TRBJ1-2; CDR3 DNA: TGTGCCTGGAGTCGTCCGGGACAGGGGGCGCGATATGGCTACACCTTC; CDR3 protein: CAWSRPGQGARYGYTF
V gene: TRBV28; clone size: -; D gene: TRBD1; J gene: TRBJ2-7; CDR3 DNA: TGTGCCAGCAGTAAACCGCCGGGACAGGGGAACGAGCAGTACTTC; CDR3 protein: CASSKPPGQGNEQYF
V gene: TRBV27; clone size: few; D gene: TRBD2; J gene: TRBJ2-3; CDR3 DNA: TGTGCCAGCAGCCCTTTTAGCGGGACTAGCGTAGATACGCAGTATTTT; CDR3 protein: CASSPFSGTSVDTQYF
V gene: TRBV15; clone size: -; D gene: -; J gene: TRBJ2-2; CDR3 DNA: TGTGCCACCAGCAGAGACTGGGGGCAGGGGTTGACCGGGGAGCTGTTTTTT; CDR3 protein: CATSRDWGQGLTGELFF
V gene: TRBV5-1; clone size: -; D gene: -; J gene: TRBJ2-7; CDR3 DNA: TGCGCCAGCAGCTTGGATGCAGCGACCTACGAGCAGTACTTC; CDR3 protein: CASSLDAATYEQYF
V gene: TRBV7-9; clone size: -; D gene: TRBD1; J gene: TRBJ1-1; CDR3 DNA: TGTGCCAGCAGCCGGCAAGGGGGCGTCACTGAAGCTTTCTTT; CDR3 protein: CASSRQGGVTEAFF
V gene: TRBV19; clone size: -; D gene: -; J gene: TRBJ2-1; CDR3 DNA: TGTGCCAGTAGTATAGATCCCGAGACAGTGTACAATGAGCAGTTCTTC; CDR3 protein: CASSIDPETVYNEQFF
V gene: TRBV25-1; clone size: -; D gene: TRBD1; J gene: TRBJ1-1; CDR3 DNA: TGTGCCAGCAGTGAAACAAAGATTACCGGGACAGAGGCTTTCTTT; CDR3 protein: CASSETKITGTEAFF
V gene: TRBV6-6; clone size: few; D gene: TRBD1; J gene: TRBJ1-2; CDR3 DNA: TGTGCCAGCACCTTCACAGGGGCCTCCTCCCACGGCTACACCTTC; CDR3 protein: CASTFTGASSHGYTF
V gene: TRBV18; clone size: -; D gene: TRBD1; J gene: TRBJ1-1; CDR3 DNA: TGTGCCAGCTCACCACGGACAGGGAGTTTGGGGTACACTGAAGCTTTCTTT; CDR3 protein: CASSPRTGSLGYTEAFF
V gene: TRBV28; clone size: few; D gene: TRBD2; J gene: TRBJ2-5; CDR3 DNA: TGTGCCAGCAGTTTGTATGCGGGAGGGGAAGAGACCCAGTACTTC; CDR3 protein: CASSLYAGGEETQYF
V gene: TRBV6-5; clone size: few; D gene: -; J gene: TRBJ2-3; CDR3 DNA: TGTGCCAGCAGTTACTCGAGGCCCAACACAGATACGCAGTATTTT; CDR3 protein: CASSYSRPNTDTQYF
V gene: TRBV18; clone size: -; D gene: -; J gene: TRBJ2-7; CDR3 DNA: TGTGCCAGCTCGCCCTCGGTGGGAGACCCTTACGAGCAGTACTTC; CDR3 protein: CASSPSVGDPYEQYF
V gene: TRBV2; clone size: few; D gene: TRBD1; J gene: TRBJ1-1; CDR3 DNA: TGTGCCAGCATCTCGCAGGGGGCCACTGAAGCTTTCTTT; CDR3 protein: CASISQGATEAFF
V gene: TRBV7-8; clone size: few; D gene: -; J gene: TRBJ2-6; CDR3 DNA: TGTGCCAGCAGCCTAGGACACTTCTCTGGGGCCAACGTCCTGACTTTC; CDR3 protein: CASSLGHFSGANVLTF
V gene: TRBV13; clone size: -; D gene: -; J gene: TRBJ1-2; CDR3 DNA: TGTGCCAGCAGCTTAGGCCTACAGGCGGGACCCTATGGCTACACCTTC; CDR3 protein: CASSLGLQAGPYGYTF
V gene: TRBV4-1; clone size: few; D gene: -; J gene: TRBJ1-1; CDR3 DNA: TGCGCCAGCAGCCAAGATCGGAGCACTGAAGCTTTCTTT; CDR3 protein: CASSQDRSTEAFF
V gene: TRBV5-6; clone size: few; D gene: -; J gene: TRBJ2-1; CDR3 DNA: TGTGCCAGCAGCTTTTTGGACTGGATAGATAATGAGCAGTTCTTC; CDR3 protein: CASSFLDWIDNEQFF
V gene: TRBV2; clone size: few; D gene: TRBD1; J gene: TRBJ2-1; CDR3 DNA: TGTGCCAGCAAGACGATAACAGGGGGCTCCTACAATGAGCAGTTCTTC; CDR3 protein: CASKTITGGSYNEQFF
V gene: TRBV15; clone size: few; D gene: -; J gene: TRBJ1-2; CDR3 DNA: TGTGCCACAAAAGACAGAAACTATGGCTACACCTTC; CDR3 protein: CATKDRNYGYTF
V gene: TRBV2; clone size: few; D gene: TRBD1; J gene: TRBJ1-1; CDR3 DNA: TGTGCCAGCACCAAACAGGGGCGGGCTGAAGCTTTCTTT; CDR3 protein: CASTKQGRAEAFF
V gene: TRBV11-2; clone size: -; D gene: TRBD2; J gene: TRBJ2-4; CDR3 DNA: TGTGCCAGCAGCTTAGATTTGGCCGGGAGGGCCTCCTTC; CDR3 protein: CASSLDLAGRASF
V gene: TRBV30; clone size: -; D gene: -; J gene: TRBJ1-5; CDR3 DNA: TGTGCCTGGTCTCTAGCCGGGCCCCAGCATTTT; CDR3 protein: CAWSLAGPQHF
V gene: TRBV4-2; clone size: few; D gene: TRBD2; J gene: TRBJ2-1; CDR3 DNA: TGTGCCAGCAGCCCCTCGCTAGCGGGAGAGTGGGGTGAGCAGTTCTTC; CDR3 protein: CASSPSLAGEWGEQFF